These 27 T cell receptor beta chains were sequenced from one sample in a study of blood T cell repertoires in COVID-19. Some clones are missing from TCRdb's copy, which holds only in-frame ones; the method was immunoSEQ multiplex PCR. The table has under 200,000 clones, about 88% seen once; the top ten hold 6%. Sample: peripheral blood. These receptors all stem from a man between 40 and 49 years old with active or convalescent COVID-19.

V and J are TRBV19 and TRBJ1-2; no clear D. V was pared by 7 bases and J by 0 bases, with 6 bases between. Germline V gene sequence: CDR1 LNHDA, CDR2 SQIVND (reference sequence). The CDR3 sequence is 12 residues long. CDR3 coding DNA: TGTGCCAGTACCTCAGCTAACTATGGCTACACCTTC. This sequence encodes CASTSANYGYTF.

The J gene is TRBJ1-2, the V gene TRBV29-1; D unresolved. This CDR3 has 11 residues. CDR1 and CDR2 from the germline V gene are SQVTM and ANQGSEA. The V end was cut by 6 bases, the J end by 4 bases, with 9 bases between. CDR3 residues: CSVEGPYGYTF. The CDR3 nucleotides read TGCAGCGTGGAGGGTCCCTATGGCTACACCTTC.

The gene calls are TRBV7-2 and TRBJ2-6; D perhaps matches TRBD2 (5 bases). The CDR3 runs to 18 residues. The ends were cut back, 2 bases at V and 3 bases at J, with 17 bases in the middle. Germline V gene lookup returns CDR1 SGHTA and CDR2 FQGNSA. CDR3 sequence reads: CASSLLPGVNVGANVLTF. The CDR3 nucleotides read TGTGCCAGCAGCTTACTTCCCGGGGTAAACGTTGGGGCCAACGTCCTGACTTTC.

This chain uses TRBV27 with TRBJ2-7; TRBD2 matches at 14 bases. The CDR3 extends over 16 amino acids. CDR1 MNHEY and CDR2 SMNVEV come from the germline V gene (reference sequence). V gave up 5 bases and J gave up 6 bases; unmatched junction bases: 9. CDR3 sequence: CASSEGLAGVGGEQYF. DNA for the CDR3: TGTGCCAGCAGTGAGGGACTAGCGGGAGTCGGGGGCGAGCAGTACTTC.

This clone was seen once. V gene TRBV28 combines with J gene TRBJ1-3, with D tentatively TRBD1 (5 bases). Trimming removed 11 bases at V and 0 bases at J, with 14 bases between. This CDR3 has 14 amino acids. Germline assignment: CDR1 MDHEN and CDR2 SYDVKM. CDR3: CACGGESSGNTIYF. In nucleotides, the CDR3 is TGTGCCTGCGGGGGGGAAAGCTCTGGAAACACCATATATTTT.

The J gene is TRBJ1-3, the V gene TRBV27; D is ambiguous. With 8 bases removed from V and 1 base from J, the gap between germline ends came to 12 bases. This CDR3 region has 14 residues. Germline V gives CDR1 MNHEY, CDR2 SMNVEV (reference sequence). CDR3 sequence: CASRTGYSGNTIYF. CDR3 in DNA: TGTGCCAGCCGGACGGGGTATTCTGGAAACACCATATATTTT.

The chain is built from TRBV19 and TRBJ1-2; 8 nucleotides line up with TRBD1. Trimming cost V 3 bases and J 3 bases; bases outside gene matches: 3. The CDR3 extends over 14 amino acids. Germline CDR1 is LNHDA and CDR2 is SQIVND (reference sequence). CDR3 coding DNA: TGTGCCAGTAGTATCACAGGGGGTGACTATGGCTACACCTTC. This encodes CASSITGGDYGYTF.

The CDR3 coding sequence is TGTGCCAGCAGTTCCGGGACAGGGATCACCGGGGAGCTGTTTTTT. Translated, it gives CASSSGTGITGELFF. V usage is TRBV7-3 and J usage is TRBJ2-2; TRBD1 aligns across 9 bases. CDR3 length equals 15 residues. The J segment lost 4 bases and the V segment lost 6 bases, leaving 6 bases of the junction unmatched. CDR1 is SGHTA and CDR2 is FQGTGA in the germline V gene.

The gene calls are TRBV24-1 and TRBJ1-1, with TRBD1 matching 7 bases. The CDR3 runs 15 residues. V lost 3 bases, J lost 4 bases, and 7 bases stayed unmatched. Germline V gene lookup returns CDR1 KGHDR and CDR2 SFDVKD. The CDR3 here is CATSDSKGAVTEAFF. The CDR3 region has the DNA TGTGCCACCAGTGATAGTAAGGGGGCTGTCACTGAAGCTTTCTTT.

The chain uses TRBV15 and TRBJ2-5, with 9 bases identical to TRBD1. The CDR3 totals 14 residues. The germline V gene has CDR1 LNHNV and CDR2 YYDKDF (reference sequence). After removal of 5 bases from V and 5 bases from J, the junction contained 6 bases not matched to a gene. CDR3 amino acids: CATSWDRDRETQYF. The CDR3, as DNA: TGTGCCACCAGCTGGGACAGGGATAGGGAGACCCAGTACTTC.

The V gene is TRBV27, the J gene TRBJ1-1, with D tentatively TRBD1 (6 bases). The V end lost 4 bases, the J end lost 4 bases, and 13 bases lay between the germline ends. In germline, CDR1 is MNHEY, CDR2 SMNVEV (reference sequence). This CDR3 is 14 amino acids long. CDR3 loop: CASSYLDSTTEAFF. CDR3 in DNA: TGTGCCAGCAGTTATTTGGACAGTACCACTGAAGCTTTCTTT.

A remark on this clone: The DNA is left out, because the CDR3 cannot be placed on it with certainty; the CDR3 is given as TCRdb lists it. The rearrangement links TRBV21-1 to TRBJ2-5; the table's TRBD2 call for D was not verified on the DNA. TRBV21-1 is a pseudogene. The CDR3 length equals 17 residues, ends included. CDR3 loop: CASSKVGDGAGRQTQYF.

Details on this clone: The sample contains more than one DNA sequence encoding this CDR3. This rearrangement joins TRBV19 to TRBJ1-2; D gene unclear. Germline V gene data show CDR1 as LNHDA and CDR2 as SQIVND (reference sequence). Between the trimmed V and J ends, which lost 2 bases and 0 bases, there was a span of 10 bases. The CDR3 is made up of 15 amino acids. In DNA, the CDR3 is TGTGCCAGTAGTATATTGTGGGAGTCTAACTATGGCTACACCTTC. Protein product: CASSILWESNYGYTF.

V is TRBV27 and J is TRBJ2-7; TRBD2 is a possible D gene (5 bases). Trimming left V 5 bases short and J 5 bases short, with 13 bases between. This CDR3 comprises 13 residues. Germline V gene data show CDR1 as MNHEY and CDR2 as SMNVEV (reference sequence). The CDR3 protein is CASSEGRIHEQYF. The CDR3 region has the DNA TGTGCCAGCAGTGAGGGAAGGATCCACGAGCAGTACTTC.

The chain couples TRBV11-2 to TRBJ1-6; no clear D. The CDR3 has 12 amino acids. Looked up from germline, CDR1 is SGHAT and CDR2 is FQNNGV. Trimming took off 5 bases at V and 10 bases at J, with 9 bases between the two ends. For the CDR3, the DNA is TGTGCCAGCAGCGGCCAACACTCACCCCTCCACTTT. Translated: CASSGQHSPLHF.

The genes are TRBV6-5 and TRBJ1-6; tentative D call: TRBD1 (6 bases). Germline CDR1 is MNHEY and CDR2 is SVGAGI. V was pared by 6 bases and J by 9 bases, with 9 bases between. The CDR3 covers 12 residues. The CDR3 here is CASSQGRSPLHF. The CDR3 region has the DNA TGTGCCAGCAGCCAGGGGCGTTCACCCCTCCACTTT.

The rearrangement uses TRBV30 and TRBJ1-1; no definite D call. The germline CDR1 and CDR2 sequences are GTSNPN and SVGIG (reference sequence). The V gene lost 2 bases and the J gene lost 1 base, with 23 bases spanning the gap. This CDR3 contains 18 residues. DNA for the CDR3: TGTGCCTGGAGTCTTCGCCCCTTATCCTACCCATCGAACACTGAAGCTTTCTTT. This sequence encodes CAWSLRPLSYPSNTEAFF.

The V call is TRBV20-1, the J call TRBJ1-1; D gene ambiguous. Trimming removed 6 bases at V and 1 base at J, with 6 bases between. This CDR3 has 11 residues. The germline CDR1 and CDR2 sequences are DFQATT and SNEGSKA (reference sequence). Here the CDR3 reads CSARGNTEAFF. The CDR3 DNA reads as TGCAGTGCGCGCGGGAACACTGAAGCTTTCTTT.

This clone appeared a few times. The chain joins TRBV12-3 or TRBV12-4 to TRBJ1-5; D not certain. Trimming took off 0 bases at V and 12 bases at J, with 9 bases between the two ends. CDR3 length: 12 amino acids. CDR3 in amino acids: CASSLALEVQHF. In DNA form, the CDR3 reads TGTGCCAGCAGTTTAGCGCTTGAGGTCCAGCATTTT.

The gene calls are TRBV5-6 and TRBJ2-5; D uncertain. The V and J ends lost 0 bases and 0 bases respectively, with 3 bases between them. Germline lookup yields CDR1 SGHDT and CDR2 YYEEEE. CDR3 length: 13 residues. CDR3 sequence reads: CASSLADQETQYF. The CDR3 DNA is TGTGCCAGCAGCTTGGCGGACCAAGAGACCCAGTACTTC.

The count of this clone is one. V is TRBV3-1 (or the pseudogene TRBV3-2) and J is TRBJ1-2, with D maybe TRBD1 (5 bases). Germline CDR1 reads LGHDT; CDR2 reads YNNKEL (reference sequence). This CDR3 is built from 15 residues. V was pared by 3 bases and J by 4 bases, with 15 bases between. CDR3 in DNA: TGTGCCAGCAGCCAGCGCGGGGGGAATGCCTATGGCTACACCTTC. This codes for CASSQRGGNAYGYTF.

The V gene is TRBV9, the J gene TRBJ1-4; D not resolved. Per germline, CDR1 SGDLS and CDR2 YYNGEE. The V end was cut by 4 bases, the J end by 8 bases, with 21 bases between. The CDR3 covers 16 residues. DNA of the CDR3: TGTGCCAGCAGCCCAACTCTGCTGCCGGGGAGGGAAAAACTGTTTTTT. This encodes CASSPTLLPGREKLFF.

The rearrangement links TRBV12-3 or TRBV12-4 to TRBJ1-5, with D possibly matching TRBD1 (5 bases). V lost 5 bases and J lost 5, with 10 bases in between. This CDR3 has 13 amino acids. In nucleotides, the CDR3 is TGTGCCAGCAGTGCCAGGGTGTATCAGCCCCAGCATTTT. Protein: CASSARVYQPQHF.

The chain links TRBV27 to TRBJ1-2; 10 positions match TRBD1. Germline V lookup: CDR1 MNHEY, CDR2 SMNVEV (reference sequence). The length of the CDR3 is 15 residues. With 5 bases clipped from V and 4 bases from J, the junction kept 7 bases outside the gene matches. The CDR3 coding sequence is TGTGCCAGCAGTCAAGGGACAGGGGTGGGCTATGGCTACACCTTC. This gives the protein CASSQGTGVGYGYTF.

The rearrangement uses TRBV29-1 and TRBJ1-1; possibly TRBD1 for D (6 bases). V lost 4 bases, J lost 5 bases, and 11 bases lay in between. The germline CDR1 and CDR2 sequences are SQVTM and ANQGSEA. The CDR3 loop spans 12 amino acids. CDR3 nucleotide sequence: TGCAGCGTTGTCCCCAGGGGAACTGAAGCTTTCTTT. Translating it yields CSVVPRGTEAFF.

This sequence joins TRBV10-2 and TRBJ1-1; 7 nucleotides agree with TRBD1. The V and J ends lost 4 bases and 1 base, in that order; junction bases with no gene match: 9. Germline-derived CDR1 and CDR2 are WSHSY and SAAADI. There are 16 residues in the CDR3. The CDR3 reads CASSVRIGQANTEAFF. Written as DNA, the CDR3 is TGCGCCAGCAGTGTCAGGATCGGACAGGCGAACACTGAAGCTTTCTTT.

The CDR3 DNA reads TGTGCCAGCAGCCTCACGTCCAGACACAGGAACACTGAAGCTTTCTTT. Residues: CASSLTSRHRNTEAFF. The V call is TRBV3-1 (or the pseudogene TRBV3-2), the J call TRBJ1-1; D is unclear. The CDR3 consists of 16 residues. Germline CDR1 is LGHDT and CDR2 is YNNKEL (reference sequence). Deletions cut 4 bases from V and 1 base from J, with 16 bases between.